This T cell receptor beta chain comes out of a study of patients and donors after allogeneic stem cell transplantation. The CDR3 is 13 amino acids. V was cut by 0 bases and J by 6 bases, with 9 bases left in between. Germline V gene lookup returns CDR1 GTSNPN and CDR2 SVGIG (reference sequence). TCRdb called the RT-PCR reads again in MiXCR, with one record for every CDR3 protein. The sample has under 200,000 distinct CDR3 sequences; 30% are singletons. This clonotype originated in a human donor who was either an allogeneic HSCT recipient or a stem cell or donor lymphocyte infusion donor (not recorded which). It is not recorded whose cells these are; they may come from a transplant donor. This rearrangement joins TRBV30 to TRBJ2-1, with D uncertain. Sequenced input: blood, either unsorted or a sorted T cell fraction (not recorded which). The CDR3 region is CAWSVFLGNEQFF. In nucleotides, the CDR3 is TGTGCCTGGAGTGTATTTCTTGGCAATGAGCAGTTCTTC.